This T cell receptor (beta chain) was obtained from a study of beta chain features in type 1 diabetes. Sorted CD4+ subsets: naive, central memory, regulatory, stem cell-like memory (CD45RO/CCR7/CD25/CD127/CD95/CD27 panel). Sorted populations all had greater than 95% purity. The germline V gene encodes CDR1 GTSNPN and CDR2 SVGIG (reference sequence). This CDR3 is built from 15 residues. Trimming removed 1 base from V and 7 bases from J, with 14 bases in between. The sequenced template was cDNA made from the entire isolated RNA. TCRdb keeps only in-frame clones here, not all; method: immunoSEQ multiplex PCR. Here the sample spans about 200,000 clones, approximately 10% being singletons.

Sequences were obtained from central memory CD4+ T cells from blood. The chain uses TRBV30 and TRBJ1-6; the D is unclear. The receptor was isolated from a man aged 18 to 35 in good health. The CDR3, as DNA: TGTGCCTGGAGTGAGAGCCCTAGCGGGAATTCACCCCTCCACTTT. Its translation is CAWSESPSGNSPLHF. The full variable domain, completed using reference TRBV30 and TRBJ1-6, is SQTIHQWPATLVQPVGSPLSLECTVEGTSNPNLYWYRQAAGRGLQLLFYSVGIGQISSEVPQNLSASRPQDRQFILSSKKLLLSDSGFYLCAWSESPSGNSPLHFGNGTRLTVT.